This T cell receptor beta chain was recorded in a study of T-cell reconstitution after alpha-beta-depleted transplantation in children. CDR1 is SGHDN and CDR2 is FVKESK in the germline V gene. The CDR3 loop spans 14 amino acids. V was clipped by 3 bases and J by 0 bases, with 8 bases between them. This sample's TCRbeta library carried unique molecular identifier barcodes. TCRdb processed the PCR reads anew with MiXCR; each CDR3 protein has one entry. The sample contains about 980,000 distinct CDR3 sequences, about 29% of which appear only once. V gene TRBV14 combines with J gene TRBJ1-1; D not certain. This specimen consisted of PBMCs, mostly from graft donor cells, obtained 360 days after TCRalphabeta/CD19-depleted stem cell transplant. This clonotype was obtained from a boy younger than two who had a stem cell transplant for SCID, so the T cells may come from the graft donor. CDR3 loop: CASSHTLLNTEAFF. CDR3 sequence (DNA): TGTGCCAGCAGCCACACCCTCCTGAACACTGAAGCTTTCTTT. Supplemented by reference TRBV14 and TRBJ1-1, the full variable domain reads EAGVTQFPSHSVIEKGQTVTLRCDPISGHDNLYWYRRVMGKEIKFLLHFVKESKQDESGMPNNRFLAERTGGTYSTLKVQPAELEDSGVYFCASSHTLLNTEAFFGQGTRLTVV.